Each of the 22 T cell receptor beta chains below was sequenced from the same sample in a study of T cell responses to AZD1222 COVID-19 vaccine. The protocol was immunoSEQ multiplex PCR, while the TCRdb copy is restricted to in-frame clones and leaves out a portion. The sample consists of around 120,000 clones, roughly 93% of them appearing once. Sample: peripheral blood, taken on day 0 of AZD1222 vaccination. The receptors come from an adult in good health.

The genes are TRBV30 and TRBJ2-2; perhaps D is TRBD1 or TRBD2 (5 bases each). V was cut by 2 bases and J by 4 bases, with 11 bases left in between. From germline, CDR1 is GTSNPN and CDR2 SVGIG (reference sequence). This CDR3 has 14 residues. This chain's CDR3 is CAWSTGQPTGELFF. CDR3 nucleotides: TGTGCCTGGAGTACGGGGCAGCCCACCGGGGAGCTGTTTTTT.

The gene calls are TRBV19 and TRBJ2-1; D call uncertain. V lost 4 bases and J lost 6, with 4 bases in between. Germline V gives CDR1 LNHDA, CDR2 SQIVND (reference sequence). CDR3 length: 11 residues. The CDR3 spells CASSTGNEQFF. The DNA for the CDR3 is TGTGCCAGTAGTACAGGCAATGAGCAGTTCTTC.

The chain couples TRBV19 to TRBJ1-2; tentative D call: TRBD1 (6 bases). CDR3 length: 13 amino acids. The germline gives CDR1 LNHDA, CDR2 SQIVND (reference sequence). Between the trimmed V and J ends, which lost 6 bases and 5 bases, there was a span of 13 bases. The CDR3 sequence: CASSRTVGYGYTF. The CDR3 region has the DNA TGTGCCAGTAGCCGGACAGTCGGGTATGGCTACACCTTC.

CDR3 sequence (DNA): TGTGCCAGTAGTATAACCCCGGGGACTGAAGCTTTCTTT. Translated, it gives CASSITPGTEAFF. This sequence joins TRBV19 and TRBJ1-1, with D unresolved. V lost 2 bases and J 5 bases, leaving 9 bases between the germline ends. The V gene's germline CDR1 is LNHDA and CDR2 SQIVND (reference sequence). The CDR3 runs to 13 residues.

The chain recombines TRBV10-1 with TRBJ1-3; D uncertain. This CDR3 comprises 13 residues. V was shortened by 3 bases and J by 8 bases, with 11 bases between the two germline ends. The V gene's germline CDR1 is WNHNN and CDR2 SYGVQD (reference sequence). The CDR3 region is CASSESRWDTIYF. CDR3 DNA sequence: TGCGCCAGCAGTGAATCCAGATGGGACACCATATATTTT.

The V gene is TRBV18, the J gene TRBJ2-1, with 8 bases aligning to TRBD2. Germline CDR1 KGHSH, CDR2 LQKENI. The length of the CDR3 is 17 residues. J was trimmed by 1 base and V by 2 bases; bases with no gene match: 7. Written as DNA, the CDR3 is TGTGCCAGCTCACCAAAGAGGGTAGCGGGGTCCTACAATGAGCAGTTCTTC. This gives the protein CASSPKRVAGSYNEQFF.

The chain is built from TRBV21-1 and TRBJ2-5; the table gives TRBD1 as D, unverified against the DNA. TRBV21-1 is termed a pseudogene. The CDR3 runs to 16 residues. The CDR3 reads CASTQRGTGFGETQYF. CDR3 DNA: TGTGCCAGCACCCAAAGAGGGACAGGTTTCGGAGAGACCCAGTACTTC.

The chain combines TRBV7-9 with TRBJ2-1, with D possibly matching TRBD2 (5 bases). Germline V lookup: CDR1 SEHNR, CDR2 FQNEAQ (reference sequence). The CDR3 consists of 15 residues. V dropped 5 bases and J dropped 1 base, with 12 bases sitting between them. CDR3 region: CASSLTRGSYNEQFF. The CDR3 nucleotides are TGTGCCAGCAGCCTCACTAGAGGGTCCTACAATGAGCAGTTCTTC.

The rearrangement links TRBV27 to TRBJ1-4, with a possible D match to TRBD1 (5 bases). This CDR3 is 14 amino acids long. The germline V and J ends were trimmed by 0 bases and 8 bases, with 10 bases remaining between them. Per germline, CDR1 MNHEY and CDR2 SMNVEV (reference sequence). The CDR3 region is CASSLSTTGEKLFF. CDR3 nucleotide sequence: TGTGCCAGCAGTTTATCTACAACAGGCGAAAAACTGTTTTTT.

The chain uses TRBV3-1 (or the pseudogene TRBV3-2) and TRBJ2-5, with D possibly being TRBD2 (6 bases). The CDR3 sequence is 12 residues long. V was clipped by 4 bases and J by 4 bases, with 7 bases between them. Per the germline V gene, CDR1 is LGHDT and CDR2 is YNNKEL (reference sequence). This chain's CDR3 is CASSLGLETQYF. The CDR3 bases are TGTGCCAGCAGCCTGGGACTAGAGACCCAGTACTTC.

V usage is TRBV14 and J usage is TRBJ1-2, with 7 bases fitting TRBD1. There are 14 residues in the CDR3. Looked up from germline, CDR1 is SGHDN and CDR2 is FVKESK. Trimming cost V 6 bases and J 3 bases; bases outside gene matches: 7. Here the CDR3 reads CASRRRGADYGYTF. The CDR3 DNA reads as TGTGCCAGCAGGCGCAGGGGGGCAGACTATGGCTACACCTTC.

This clone appeared once. The gene calls are TRBV28 and TRBJ2-1, with 7 positions matching TRBD1. The germline CDR1 and CDR2 sequences are MDHEN and SYDVKM. V lost 6 bases and J lost 8; bases outside the gene matches: 7. The CDR3 is 13 residues long. CDR3 sequence (DNA): TGTGCCAGCAGACAAACAGGGGTAGATGAGCAGTTCTTC. This codes for CASRQTGVDEQFF.

This chain joins TRBV18 and TRBJ2-7; D call uncertain. This CDR3 contains 14 residues. V was shortened by 3 bases and J by 3 bases, with 12 bases between the two germline ends. The germline gives CDR1 KGHSH, CDR2 LQKENI. CDR3 residues: CASSPDGGNYEQYF. In DNA, the CDR3 is TGTGCCAGCTCACCGGACGGTGGGAACTACGAGCAGTACTTC.

J is TRBJ1-1 and V is TRBV30; D gene ambiguous. The CDR3 loop spans 13 amino acids. Trimming pared 1 base from V and 0 bases from J, leaving 6 bases between. Germline V gene sequence: CDR1 GTSNPN, CDR2 SVGIG (reference sequence). CDR3 loop: CAWSEQMNTEAFF. In DNA, the CDR3 is TGTGCCTGGAGTGAACAGATGAACACTGAAGCTTTCTTT.

This chain uses TRBV6-1 with TRBJ2-5, with 8 bases fitting TRBD1. CDR1 MNHNS and CDR2 SASEGT come from the germline V gene. This CDR3 comprises 17 residues. Trimming at V came to 3 bases and at J to 7 bases, leaving 16 bases not matched to a gene. The CDR3 nucleotides are TGTGCCAGCAGTGAGCGCCCCGGGACAGGCCGGGAGTTGACCCAGTACTTC. Translated: CASSERPGTGRELTQYF.

DNA of the CDR3: TGTGCCAGCTCAGACAGGGGGCTGCTGGTTCAGCCCCAGCATTTT. It is translated as CASSDRGLLVQPQHF. The J gene is TRBJ1-5, the V gene TRBV18; TRBD1 aligns across 10 bases. Germline V gene lookup returns CDR1 KGHSH and CDR2 LQKENI. CDR3 size: 15 residues. The V segment lost 5 bases and the J segment 6 bases; nucleotides outside the gene matches: 7. Variable domain in full (rest from reference TRBV18 and TRBJ1-5): NAGVMQNPRHLVRRRGQEARLRCSPMKGHSHVYWYRQLPEEGLKFMVYLQKENIIDESGMPKERFSAEFPKEGPSILRIQQVVRGDSAAYFCASSDRGLLVQPQHFGDGTRLSIL.

This sequence joins TRBV19 and TRBJ2-5, with 11 bases fitting TRBD2. The V gene's germline CDR1 is LNHDA and CDR2 SQIVND (reference sequence). The junction had 3 bases not matched to a gene; V was cut back by 3 bases and J by 0 bases. The CDR3 spans 16 residues. The CDR3 DNA reads as TGTGCCAGTAGTATGACTAGCGGGATTCACCAAGAGACCCAGTACTTC. Residues: CASSMTSGIHQETQYF.

The gene calls are TRBV7-2 and TRBJ2-7; TRBD1 might be the D (5 bases). The CDR3 has 16 amino acids. From germline, CDR1 is SGHTA and CDR2 FQGNSA. Deletions cut 3 bases from V and 4 bases from J, with 19 bases between. The CDR3 loop reads CASSFLPRGSGYEQYF. The CDR3 nucleotides are TGTGCCAGCAGCTTCCTGCCTAGGGGTTCAGGATACGAGCAGTACTTC.

This clone has a single count. The V and J genes are TRBV28 and TRBJ1-3; D is unclear. V gave up 6 bases and J gave up 0 bases, with 6 bases separating them. There are 13 residues in the CDR3. Germline V gene data show CDR1 as MDHEN and CDR2 as SYDVKM. Written as DNA, the CDR3 is TGTGCCAGCAGGGCATTCTCTGGAAACACCATATATTTT. This encodes CASRAFSGNTIYF.

This chain uses TRBV28 with TRBJ1-5, with D tentatively TRBD1 (5 bases). The CDR3 loop spans 12 amino acids. The V end lost 5 bases, the J end lost 7 bases, and 9 bases lay between the germline ends. Germline CDR1 reads MDHEN; CDR2 reads SYDVKM. As DNA, the CDR3 is TGTGCCAGCAGTGGGGGGAAACAGCCCCAGCATTTT. Translating gives CASSGGKQPQHF.

For the CDR3, the DNA is TGTGCCAGCAGCTTAAGTACAACTAATGAAAAACTGTTTTTT. It specifies CASSLSTTNEKLFF. This sequence joins TRBV7-9 and TRBJ1-4; D remains ambiguous. V lost 2 bases to trimming and J lost 0 bases, with 4 bases between them. Germline CDR1 is SEHNR and CDR2 is FQNEAQ (reference sequence). CDR3 length: 14 amino acids.

V gene TRBV10-2 combines with J gene TRBJ2-1; D remains ambiguous. V lost 10 bases to trimming and J lost 9 bases, with 13 bases between them. Per the germline V gene, CDR1 is WSHSY and CDR2 is SAAADI. The CDR3 spans 11 residues. CDR3: CATSSISEQFF. CDR3 sequence (DNA): TGCGCCACTTCTTCTATCAGTGAGCAGTTCTTC.